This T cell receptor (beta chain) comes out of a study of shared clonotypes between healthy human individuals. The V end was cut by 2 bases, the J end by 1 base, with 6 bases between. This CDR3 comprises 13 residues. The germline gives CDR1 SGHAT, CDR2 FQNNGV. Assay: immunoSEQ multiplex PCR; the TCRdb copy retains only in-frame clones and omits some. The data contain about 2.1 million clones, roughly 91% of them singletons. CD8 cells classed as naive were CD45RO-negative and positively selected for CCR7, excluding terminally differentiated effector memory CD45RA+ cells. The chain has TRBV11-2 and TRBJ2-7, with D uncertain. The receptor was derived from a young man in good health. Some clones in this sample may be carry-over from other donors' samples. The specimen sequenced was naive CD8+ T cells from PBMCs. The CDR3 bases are TGTGCCAGCAGCTTACATCTTTCCTACGAGCAGTACTTC. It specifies CASSLHLSYEQYF.